A selection of T cell receptor beta chains follows, all from one sample in a study of blood T cell repertoires in COVID-19. Generated by immunoSEQ multiplex PCR, the TCRdb table keeps only in-frame clones and is missing some. The sample lists under 300,000 clones; 88% were seen once. Sequencing input: PBMCs or T cells enriched from blood (not recorded which). The origin of the receptors is a woman aged 45-60 years who had recovered from COVID-19. CDR3s include the opening cysteine and the closing phenylalanine or tryptophan. Each record gives: CDR3 length, clone size, D gene, J gene, V gene, CDR3 protein, CDR3 DNA. The D gene is left open where the match is weak. Rows may omit the clone size; those that give it use once, few, many or a size class.

>16|.|.|TRBJ1-4|TRBV7-2
CASSPGGEPTNEKLFF
TGTGCCAGCAGCCCGGGAGGGGAACCAACTAATGAAAAACTGTTTTTT
>15|.|.|TRBJ2-2|TRBV7-9
CASSFTGLGSGELFF
TGTGCCAGCAGCTTCACAGGGTTAGGTTCCGGGGAGCTGTTTTTT
>19|.|TRBD2|TRBJ2-2|TRBV14
CASSPSSNNLAGDTGELFF
TGTGCCAGCAGCCCGTCTTCGAACAATCTAGCGGGAGACACCGGGGAGCTGTTTTTT
>13|.|.|TRBJ1-4|TRBV30
CAWDPGLNEKLFF
TGTGCCTGGGACCCGGGACTTAATGAAAAACTGTTTTTT
>17|.|TRBD1|TRBJ1-1|TRBV4-3
CASSQVGRGLMGTEAFF
TGCGCCAGCAGCCAAGTCGGCAGGGGGTTAATGGGCACTGAAGCTTTCTTT
>16|once|TRBD1|TRBJ1-1|TRBV4-3
CASSVGPGGQRTEAFF
TGCGCCAGCAGCGTCGGTCCCGGGGGACAGAGAACTGAAGCTTTCTTT
>13|.|TRBD1|TRBJ2-2|TRBV6-5
CASQKGGAGELFF
TGTGCCAGCCAAAAAGGGGGCGCGGGGGAGCTGTTTTTT
>16|.|TRBD1|TRBJ2-1|TRBV7-2
CASSLGTGGAVNEQFF
TGTGCCAGCAGCTTAGGGACAGGGGGCGCTGTTAATGAGCAGTTCTTC
>13|.|.|TRBJ1-5|TRBV4-2
CASSQGEGQPQHF
TGTGCCAGCAGCCAAGGGGAGGGTCAGCCCCAGCATTTT
>15|few|TRBD2|TRBJ2-4|TRBV7-9
CASSPSAGGGNIQYF
TGTGCCAGCAGCCCGTCGGCGGGAGGCGGGAACATTCAGTACTTC
>13|.|TRBD1|TRBJ1-6|TRBV3-1/TRBV3-2
CASSQGQAVPLHF
TGTGCCAGCAGCCAGGGACAGGCGGTACCCCTCCACTTT
>14|.|.|TRBJ2-7|TRBV4-1
CASSQVEGSYEQYF
TGCGCCAGCAGCCAAGTAGAGGGCTCCTACGAGCAGTACTTC
>13|.|TRBD1|TRBJ1-5|TRBV29-1
CSTQGPGNQPQHF
TGCAGCACACAGGGGCCAGGCAATCAGCCCCAGCATTTT
>13|.|.|TRBJ2-7|TRBV28
CASRLHQGGEQYF
TGTGCCAGCAGACTACACCAGGGAGGCGAGCAGTACTTC
>16|.|.|TRBJ1-4|TRBV7-8
CASSLYRGATNEKLFF
TGTGCCAGCAGCTTATATCGGGGGGCAACTAATGAAAAACTGTTTTTT
>12|.|TRBD1|TRBJ1-6|TRBV4-2
CASRDRNSPLHF
TGTGCCAGCAGGGACAGGAATTCACCCCTCCACTTT
>16|.|TRBD2|TRBJ2-1|TRBV4-2
CASSQDTGGHGNEQFF
TGTGCCAGCAGCCAAGACACGGGAGGGCACGGCAATGAGCAGTTCTTC
>16|few|.|TRBJ2-3|TRBV30
CAWSVDPRDATDTQYF
TGTGCCTGGAGTGTAGACCCCCGGGATGCCACAGATACGCAGTATTTT
>16|.|.|TRBJ1-3|TRBV27
CASSDHRAANGNTIYF
TGTGCCAGCAGTGACCACAGAGCTGCTAATGGAAACACCATATATTTT
>14|.|TRBD2|TRBJ2-4|TRBV10-3
CAISDVRGGNIQYF
TGTGCCATCAGTGACGTACGGGGAGGGAACATTCAGTACTTC
>13|once|.|TRBJ1-2|TRBV27
CASSYRVNYGYTF
TGTGCCAGCAGTTACAGGGTAAATTATGGCTACACCTTC
>15|.|TRBD1|TRBJ1-5|TRBV19
CASSMSGQGDQPQHF
TGTGCCAGTAGTATGTCGGGACAGGGGGATCAGCCCCAGCATTTT
>17|.|TRBD2|TRBJ2-3|TRBV7-6
CASSYASGGASTDTQYF
TGTGCCAGCAGCTACGCTAGCGGGGGGGCAAGCACAGATACGCAGTATTTT
>18|.|TRBD2|TRBJ2-1|TRBV5-1
CASSLWPSGRAIINEQFF
TGCGCCAGCAGCTTGTGGCCCAGCGGGAGGGCGATTATAAATGAGCAGTTCTTC